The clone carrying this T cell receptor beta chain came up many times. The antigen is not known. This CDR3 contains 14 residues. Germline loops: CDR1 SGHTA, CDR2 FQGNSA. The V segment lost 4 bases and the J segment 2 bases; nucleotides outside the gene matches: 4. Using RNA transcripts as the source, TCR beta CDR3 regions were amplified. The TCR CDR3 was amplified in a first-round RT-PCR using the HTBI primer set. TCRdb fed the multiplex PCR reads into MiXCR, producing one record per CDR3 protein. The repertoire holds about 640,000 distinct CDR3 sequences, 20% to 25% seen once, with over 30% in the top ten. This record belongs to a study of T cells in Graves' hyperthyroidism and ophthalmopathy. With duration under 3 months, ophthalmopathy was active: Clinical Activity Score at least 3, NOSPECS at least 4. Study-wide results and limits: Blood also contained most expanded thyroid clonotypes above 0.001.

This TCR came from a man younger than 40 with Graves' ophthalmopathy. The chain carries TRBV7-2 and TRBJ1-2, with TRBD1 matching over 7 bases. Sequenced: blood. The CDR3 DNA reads TGTGCCAGCAGCTCCCCGACAGGGAACTATGGCTACACCTTC. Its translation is CASSSPTGNYGYTF.